This T cell receptor (beta chain) was sequenced in a study of regulatory T cells in long-lasting Graves disease. Study-wide results and limits: Favoring TRBV28, TRBJ1-2 and TRBJ2-5 was a feature seen in persistent disease. Having few samples may have compromised the accuracy.

Stated time point: newly diagnosed GD, antithyroid drugs for less than 3 months. Construction of the TCR library relied on RNA isolated from PBMCs. The CDR3 consists of 13 residues. Trimming removed 6 bases from V and 4 bases from J; junction bases left unmatched: 7. Germline CDR1 SQVTM, CDR2 ANQGSEA. This clonotype was counted only a few times. Its antigen is not identified. Arm-PCR of CDR3 regions and iRepertoire HTBI primers were the basis on which TCR beta libraries were built. TCRdb analysed the multiplex PCR reads with MiXCR anew, one entry per CDR3 protein. The sample lists roughly 530,000 distinct CDR3 sequences; roughly a sixth were seen once. The same sample was also used in a study of T cells in Graves' hyperthyroidism and ophthalmopathy. This second study notes: Orbital computed tomography and thyroid ultrasound, together with serum TRAb and thyroxine and clinical symptoms, were used for diagnoses.

This TCR was recovered from a woman aged 35-60 years with Graves disease. The V and J genes are TRBV29-1 and TRBJ1-2; 8 bases agree with TRBD1. This sample comprised peripheral blood mononuclear cells (PBMCs), obtained at new diagnosis, from a patient treated with antithyroid drugs. CDR3 bases: TGCAGCGTCTCAGGGGGCGCGAGCTATGGCTACACCTTC. Encoded protein: CSVSGGASYGYTF.